The 3 T cell receptor beta chains below all came from one sample that was sequenced in a study of regulatory T cells in long-lasting Graves disease. Arm-PCR of CDR3 regions and iRepertoire HTBI primers were the basis on which TCR beta libraries were built. TCRdb processed the multiplex PCR reads anew with MiXCR; each CDR3 protein has one entry. The sample has about 520,000 distinct CDR3 sequences, about 12% seen once. As to time point: newly diagnosed GD, antithyroid drugs for less than 3 months. Researchers made the TCR library from RNA that was extracted from PBMCs. These records were also assigned to another study, of T cells in Graves' hyperthyroidism and ophthalmopathy.

The sequenced sample was peripheral blood mononuclear cells (PBMCs), obtained at new diagnosis, from a patient treated with antithyroid drugs. The receptors stem from a woman in her 30s with Graves disease.

The chain uses TRBV28 and TRBJ1-2; 10 bases fit TRBD1. This CDR3 region has 16 residues. J lost 3 bases, V lost 4 bases, and 8 bases had no gene match. Looked up from germline, CDR1 is MDHEN and CDR2 is SYDVKM. The CDR3 sequence is CASSSSGTGVDYGYTF. CDR3 sequence (DNA): TGTGCCAGCAGTTCCTCCGGGACAGGGGTGGACTATGGCTACACCTTC.

This clonotype showed up just a few times. This chain connects TRBV7-9 to TRBJ2-5, with 12 bases that match TRBD2. Losses at the gene ends were 5 bases for V and 4 bases for J; bases not matched to a gene: 5. The length of the CDR3 is 15 residues. Looked up from germline, CDR1 is SEHNR and CDR2 is FQNEAQ (reference sequence). The CDR3 spells CASSPRGLAGETQYF. CDR3 in DNA: TGTGCCAGCAGCCCACGGGGACTAGCGGGAGAGACCCAGTACTTC. The full variable domain, its missing parts supplied by reference TRBV7-9 and TRBJ2-5, is DTGVSQNPRHKITKRGQNVTFRCDPISEHNRLYWYRQTLGQGPEFLTYFQNEAQLEKSRLLSDRFSAERPKGSFSTLEIQRTEQGDSAMYLCASSPRGLAGETQYFGPGTRLLVL.

This clonotype was recorded many times. This chain joins TRBV28 and TRBJ2-1; possibly TRBD2 for D (7 bases). The CDR3 runs 15 residues. Looked up from germline, CDR1 is MDHEN and CDR2 is SYDVKM. With 3 bases removed from V and 6 bases from J, the gap between germline ends came to 15 bases. The chain's CDR3 is CASSFLGGAPNEQFF. CDR3 nucleotides: TGTGCCAGCAGTTTCCTGGGGGGGGCCCCCAATGAGCAGTTCTTC.